This TCR beta chain was found in a study of early T cells in non-severe SARS-CoV-2 infection. TCRdb processed the 5' RACE reads anew with MiXCR; each CDR3 protein has one entry. The table includes under 60,000 distinct CDR3 sequences, 7.5% to 9.5% detected once. This clonotype showed up just a few times. What was sequenced was whole blood. The TCR comes from an adult who was a healthcare worker with PCR-confirmed SARS-CoV-2 infection or an uninfected control (not recorded which).

CDR3 region: CSATYSNQPQHF. In DNA, the CDR3 is TGCAGTGCTACCTATAGCAATCAGCCCCAGCATTTT. The V call is TRBV20-1, the J call TRBJ1-5; D unclear. Germline V gene lookup returns CDR1 DFQATT and CDR2 SNEGSKA (reference sequence). The CDR3 loop spans 12 amino acids. Trimming took off 4 bases at V and 0 bases at J, with 4 bases between the two ends.